Below are 30 T cell receptor beta chains sequenced from a single sample in a study of CD8+CD57+ T cells in acquired aplastic anemia. Patients selected for sequencing had displayed CD8+CD57+ cell expansion by flow cytometry. According to the study, genomic DNA was the template for TCR beta VDJ and CDR3 profiling. One entry per CDR3 protein results from TCRdb running MiXCR on the reads. The top ten hold 42% of the sample, which has 200,000 to 300,000 distinct CDR3 sequences, 82% seen once. Sequenced material: sorted CD4+, CD8+, or CD8+CD57+ T cells (not recorded which) from PBMCs. The origin of the receptors is a human donor with aplastic anemia.

The V call is TRBV15, the J call TRBJ2-4; possible D gene TRBD2, 6 bases. This CDR3 is built from 14 residues. V lost 5 bases to trimming and J lost 13 bases, with 21 bases between them. CDR1 and CDR2 (germline): LNHNV, YYDKDF (reference sequence). The CDR3, as DNA: TGTGCCACCAGCCGAGGCAGCGGGCAAGCCATCCAGTACTTC. Translating it yields CATSRGSGQAIQYF. Looking up the rest from reference TRBV15 and TRBJ2-4 gives the full variable domain: DAMVIQNPRYQVTQFGKPVTLSCSQTLNHNVMYWYQQKSSQAPKLLFHYYDKDFNNEADTPDNFQSRRPNTSFCFLDIRSPGLGDTAMYLCATSRGSGQAIQYFGAGTRLSVL.

V usage is TRBV29-1 and J usage is TRBJ2-7; D possibly corresponds to TRBD1 (6 bases). CDR3 length equals 11 residues. The V end lost 7 bases, the J end lost 5 bases, and 12 bases lay between the germline ends. The germline V gene encodes CDR1 SQVTM and CDR2 ANQGSEA. The CDR3 is CSGKQGNEQYF. The CDR3 DNA sequence: TGCAGCGGCAAACAGGGTAACGAGCAGTACTTC.

The chain is built from TRBV7-9 and TRBJ2-7; 7 bases agree with TRBD1. Per germline, CDR1 SEHNR and CDR2 FQNEAQ (reference sequence). The V and J ends lost 3 bases and 4 bases, in that order; junction bases with no gene match: 18. This CDR3 is built from 18 residues. As DNA, the CDR3 is TGTGCCAGCAGCTTTCAAGGGGGCGGTACGCACCATTCTTACGAGCAGTACGTC. Translating it yields CASSFQGGGTHHSYEQYV.

Turning to this clonotype: Since a much larger clone is just one base distant, this may be a read error. The chain links TRBV7-8 to TRBJ1-1; D is uncertain. Trimming took off 0 bases at V and 12 bases at J, with 20 bases between the two ends. The CDR3 runs to 15 residues. Germline V gene lookup returns CDR1 SGHVS and CDR2 FQNEAQ. As DNA, the CDR3 is TGTGCCAGCAGCTTAGCGGGAGGTCCCAATACGCAGTCTTTCTTT. Amino acids: CASSLAGGPNTQSFF.

The chain is built from TRBV7-8 and TRBJ2-7; D is undetermined. CDR3 length equals 14 residues. Germline-derived CDR1 and CDR2 are SGHVS and FQNEAQ. V lost 7 bases to trimming and J lost 9 bases, with 22 bases between them. The CDR3: CASNPERSSDAQYF. CDR3 nucleotides: TGTGCCAGCAACCCAGAGAGAAGCTCCGACGCGCAGTACTTC.

As regards this clonotype: The CDR3 does not end in the conserved phenylalanine or tryptophan, so this is likely a read error. The DNA is omitted, as the CDR3 cannot be located on it reliably, and the CDR3 follows TCRdb's listing. V usage is TRBV7-2 and J usage is TRBJ2-3; TRBD1, the table's D call, lacks a check against the DNA. The CDR3 length equals 13 residues, ends included. Germline V gene lookup returns CDR1 SGHTA and CDR2 FQGNSA. CDR3 residues: CASGFTGGADYCY.

For this clonotype: This clone may be a read error of a much larger clone one base away. This rearrangement joins TRBV11-3 to TRBJ2-1; tentative D call: TRBD2 (5 bases). Trimming cost V 0 bases and J 8 bases, with 17 bases left between them. Germline-derived CDR1 and CDR2 are SGHNT and YENEEA. There are 16 residues in the CDR3. For the CDR3, the DNA is TGTGCCAGCAGCTTAGATCTGGGAGACGGTCAGGATGAGCAGTTCTTC. Its translation is CASSLDLGDGQDEQFF.

The rearrangement links TRBV9 to TRBJ2-3; D may be TRBD2 (7 bases). The germline gives CDR1 SGDLS, CDR2 YYNGEE. The CDR3 extends over 15 amino acids. V was shortened by 5 bases and J by 6 bases, with 19 bases between the two germline ends. The CDR3 DNA reads as TGTGCCAGCAGTGTCCTGGGGGGGGGCTCGGATACGCAGTATTTT. Its protein is CASSVLGGGSDTQYF.

The V gene is TRBV14, the J gene TRBJ2-2; 10 nucleotides align to TRBD1. Unmatched junction bases numbered 13, after V lost 4 bases and J lost 14 bases. The CDR3 spans 15 residues. CDR1 SGHDN and CDR2 FVKESK come from the germline V gene. CDR3 region: CASSRGQGQALHLFF. Here the CDR3 DNA reads TGTGCCAGCAGCCGGGGACAGGGGCAAGCCCTCCACCTGTTTTTT.

The sample holds a few counts of this clonotype. The chain is built from TRBV5-4 and TRBJ2-3, with D tentatively TRBD2 (5 bases). CDR1 is SGHNT and CDR2 is YYREEE in the germline V gene (reference sequence). CDR3 length equals 12 residues. Trimming pared 4 bases from V and 6 bases from J, leaving 9 bases between. The DNA for the CDR3 is TGTGCCAGCAGCGTTGCTAGCGATACGCAGTATTTT. It encodes CASSVASDTQYF. The full variable domain, with the rest looked up from reference TRBV5-4 and TRBJ2-3, is ETGVTQSPTHLIKTRGQQVTLRCSSQSGHNTVSWYQQALGQGPQFIFQYYREEENGRGNFPPRFSGLQFPNYSSELNVNALELDDSALYLCASSVASDTQYFGPGTRLTVL.

This clonotype has just one count. The conserved phenylalanine or tryptophan is not found at the CDR3 terminus, so this likely reflects a read error. Because the CDR3's place on the DNA is in doubt, the DNA is left out and the CDR3 is given as listed by TCRdb. This chain joins TRBV7-8 and TRBJ2-3; TRBD1, the D gene given by the table, was not confirmed from the DNA. The length of the CDR3 is 13 amino acids, counting both ends. Germline loops: CDR1 SGHVS, CDR2 FQNEAQ. Here the CDR3 reads CASRDGTRDSSYL.

Only one count was recorded for this clonotype. The germline gene is not matched at one end of the junction; a read error may be the cause. The chain is built from TRBV7-9 and TRBJ2-7, with D unresolved. There are 14 residues in the CDR3. The germline gives CDR1 SEHNR, CDR2 FQNEAQ (reference sequence). CDR3 amino acids: CASSFQRSEESDEF. CDR3 bases: TGTGCCAGCAGCTTTCAAAGAAGCGAGGAGAGCGATGAGTTC.

As regards this clonotype: Because the CDR3 is missing its conserved closing phenylalanine or tryptophan, this is likely a read error. The DNA is left out, because the CDR3 cannot be placed on it with certainty; the CDR3 is given as TCRdb lists it. The chain combines TRBV2 with TRBJ2-2; TRBD2 is the table's D call, not checked against the DNA. Termini included, the CDR3 measures 16 amino acids. The V gene's germline CDR1 is SNHLY and CDR2 FYNNEI. CDR3 in amino acids: CASRARGRAVGGERFH.

The chain employs TRBV7-3 and TRBJ2-3; D gene unclear. This CDR3 is 13 amino acids long. Per germline, CDR1 SGHTA and CDR2 FQGTGA. Trimming cost V 5 bases and J 13 bases, with 19 bases left between them. The CDR3, as DNA: TGTGCCAGCAGCGACGACGGATTAGAAGAGAAGTATTTT. Its protein is CASSDDGLEEKYF.

This clonotype is a singleton in its sample. The rearrangement uses TRBV9 and TRBJ2-3; a possible D gene is TRBD2 (6 bases). Germline CDR1 is SGDLS and CDR2 is YYNGEE. Between the trimmed V and J ends, which lost 0 bases and 12 bases, there was a span of 17 bases. This CDR3 contains 14 residues. The CDR3 is CASSVGLARGGQYF. As DNA, the CDR3 is TGTGCCAGCAGCGTAGGGCTAGCGCGGGGCGGTCAGTATTTT.

The rearrangement uses TRBV2 and TRBJ2-6; 7 positions match TRBD1. CDR1 SNHLY and CDR2 FYNNEI come from the germline V gene. This CDR3 has 16 amino acids. Trimming removed 8 bases from V and 16 bases from J; junction bases left unmatched: 23. CDR3 bases: TGTGCCAGCGGGGTAGGGGGCACCTATACGCAGAATTTTCTGACTTTC. It codes for CASGVGGTYTQNFLTF.

This chain joins TRBV5-6 and TRBJ1-4; D is unresolved. Trimming took off 0 bases at V and 0 bases at J, with 6 bases between the two ends. CDR1 is SGHDT and CDR2 is YYEEEE in the germline V gene. The CDR3 is 15 residues long. In DNA, the CDR3 is TGTGCCAGCAGCTTGGCGAGGGCAACTAATGAAAAACTGTTTTTT. Its protein product is CASSLARATNEKLFF.

About this clonotype itself: One end of the junction varies from germline; a read error may be responsible. The rearrangement links TRBV7-8 to TRBJ2-3; D ambiguous. Germline CDR1 and CDR2: SGHVS and FQNEAQ. The CDR3 consists of 12 residues. CDR3 DNA: TGTGCCAGCAGCTTAGCGCGAGGTCCCGATACTTTT. Translation gives CASSLARGPDTF.

This chain links TRBV7-2 with TRBJ2-1, with 9 bases that match TRBD1. V shed 4 bases and J 13 bases; nucleotides not matched to a gene: 17. Germline loops: CDR1 SGHTA, CDR2 FQGNSA. The CDR3 length is 16 residues. The CDR3 DNA follows: TGTGCCAGCAGCTCGGGACAGGGCTATGGCTACACCTTCCAGTTCTTC. It translates to CASSSGQGYGYTFQFF.

Notes on this clonotype: No conserved phenylalanine or tryptophan is present at the end of the CDR3, so a read error is the likely explanation. No DNA is shown, since the ends of the CDR3 on it are uncertain; the CDR3 is the one TCRdb lists. The chain combines TRBV7-8 with TRBJ2-3; whether TRBD1, the table's D call, matches the DNA was not checked. Germline V CDR1 and CDR2: SGHVS, FQNEAQ. Both ends counted, the CDR3 spans 13 residues. CDR3 sequence: CANSLGGGPTTHY.

This sequence joins TRBV9 and TRBJ2-7; D not resolved. The CDR3 extends over 17 amino acids. The germline gives CDR1 SGDLS, CDR2 YYNGEE. The V and J ends lost 3 bases and 2 bases respectively, with 21 bases between them. This CDR3 is CASSGRPARNLPYEQYF. The CDR3 region has the DNA TGTGCCAGCAGCGGCCGGCCCGCCCGAAATCTACCCTACGAGCAGTACTTC.

The chain's CDR3 is CASSILRDGLVYGYTF. The CDR3 DNA is TGTGCCAGTAGCATTTTGAGGGACGGGCTCGTATATGGCTACACCTTC. This rearrangement joins TRBV19 to TRBJ1-2; D perhaps matches TRBD1 (5 bases). CDR1 is LNHDA, CDR2 SQIVND, per germline (reference sequence). V gave up 6 bases and J gave up 5 bases, with 22 bases separating them. This CDR3 has 16 amino acids.

The chain joins TRBV7-8 to TRBJ1-1; 7 nucleotides align to TRBD1. J gave up 14 bases and V 5 bases, and 20 bases lay outside the gene matches. Germline V gene sequence: CDR1 SGHVS, CDR2 FQNEAQ. This CDR3 is built from 15 residues. CDR3 in DNA: TGTGCCAGCAGCGTTAATCCAGACGGGACAGCCCTTTCCTTCTTT. Protein: CASSVNPDGTALSFF.

The rearrangement uses TRBV7-3 and TRBJ2-5; possibly TRBD1 for D (5 bases). CDR1 and CDR2 from the germline V gene are SGHTA and FQGTGA. The CDR3 loop spans 15 amino acids. V gave up 3 bases and J gave up 13 bases, with 24 bases separating them. The CDR3 DNA sequence: TGTGCCAGCAGCTTGGGGCCAGGCGCGGAAGAGACCTCGTACTTC. It encodes CASSLGPGAEETSYF.

The sample holds many counts of this clonotype. The V call is TRBV7-9, the J call TRBJ2-1, with TRBD2 matching 8 bases. The CDR3 sequence is 13 residues long. J lost 8 bases, V lost 5 bases, and 5 bases had no gene match. The germline gives CDR1 SEHNR, CDR2 FQNEAQ (reference sequence). CDR3 DNA: TGTGCCAGCAGCCGCGGGGGGAGCGATGAGCAGTTCTTC. Encoded protein: CASSRGGSDEQFF.

A remark on this clonotype: An end of the junction does not agree with germline; a read error may underlie this. V gene TRBV2 combines with J gene TRBJ2-1; D tentatively fits TRBD1 or TRBD2 (6 bases each). This CDR3 has 13 amino acids. Germline-derived CDR1 and CDR2 are SNHLY and FYNNEI. CDR3 bases: TGTGCCAGCGGGGGCGGGTGCGGGGATACGCAGTATTTC. Its protein product is CASGGGCGDTQYF.

A remark on this clonotype: No conserved phenylalanine or tryptophan ends this CDR3, so it is likely a read error. The DNA is omitted, as the CDR3 cannot be located on it reliably, and the CDR3 follows TCRdb's listing. The chain recombines TRBV7-8 with TRBJ1-2. In germline, CDR1 is SGHVS, CDR2 FQNEAQ. The CDR3 is 16 residues long, ends included. The CDR3 reads CASSLARGPLTHDFTL.

On this clonotype itself: Germline is not matched at one junction end, which may reflect a read error. This sequence joins TRBV9 and TRBJ1-2; weak D call: TRBD1 (5 bases). The CDR3 covers 13 residues. CDR1 and CDR2 (germline): SGDLS, YYNGEE. DNA of the CDR3: TGCGACAGCAGCCAGGACCTTGCAGGTGGCTACACCTTC. It specifies CDSSQDLAGGYTF.

The table lists this clonotype with many counts. The genes are TRBV7-2 and TRBJ1-1; TRBD1 aligns across 8 bases. Per the germline V gene, CDR1 is SGHTA and CDR2 is FQGNSA. V shed 1 base, J shed 4 bases, and the junction held 2 bases outside the gene matches. The CDR3 is made up of 14 amino acids. CDR3: CASSLVQGGTEAFF. CDR3 sequence (DNA): TGTGCCAGCAGCTTAGTACAGGGGGGCACTGAAGCTTTCTTT.

As regards this clonotype: It is likely a read error, because the conserved phenylalanine at the end of the CDR3 is missing. No DNA is shown, since the ends of the CDR3 on it are uncertain; the CDR3 is the one TCRdb lists. The genes are TRBV7-8 and TRBJ2-3. The CDR3 length equals 13 residues, ends included. Germline assignment: CDR1 SGHVS and CDR2 FQNEAQ. This CDR3 reads CASNDGGTGRQSL.